Listed below are T cell receptor beta chains from one sample, sequenced in a study of T cell repertoires in cytomegalovirus infection. MiXCR, run by TCRdb on the reads, gives a single entry per CDR3 protein. Among about 330,000 distinct CDR3 sequences listed, approximately 9.5% were seen once. The sample taken for sequencing was PBMCs. Receptor source: a human donor in good health (CMV status not recorded). Some clones in this sample may be carry-over from other donors' samples. Each CDR3 is given without its conserved first and last residue.

j_call	v_call	cdr3_aa
TRBJ1-2	TRBV7-9	ASSLASGGTYGYT
TRBJ1-1	TRBV5-4	ASSLTREVLNTEAF
TRBJ2-7	TRBV7-6	ASSLTGAGEQY
TRBJ2-3	TRBV4-1	ASSHPVLGGGGLTDTQY
TRBJ2-5	TRBV27	ASRGVISVETQY
TRBJ1-1	TRBV6-5	ASSPTGTLNTEAF
TRBJ1-2	TRBV7-2	ASSSGTGHYGYT
TRBJ2-1	TRBV6-2/TRBV6-3	ASSYVLAGVYNEQF
TRBJ2-4	TRBV7-2	ASSRWWGAKNIQY
TRBJ2-5	TRBV11-2	ASSLKGRAKQETQY
TRBJ2-7	TRBV12-3/TRBV12-4	ASSLPDRGYEQY
TRBJ1-2	TRBV19	ASTRWDRDNYGYT
TRBJ2-1	TRBV29-1	SGDRAQGNEQF
TRBJ2-3	TRBV12-3/TRBV12-4	ASSPLRGRPDTQY
TRBJ1-1	TRBV20-1	SAGGTSGRNTEAF
TRBJ1-1	TRBV6-5	ASSSPRQGGGTEAF
TRBJ2-3	TRBV30	AWSFGTSGGITDTQY
TRBJ1-2	TRBV7-2	ASRGAGFNYGYT
TRBJ2-7	TRBV28	ASTAGISSYEQY
TRBJ1-5	TRBV12-3/TRBV12-4	ASNPGQGLQPQH
TRBJ1-4	TRBV7-9	ASSPVGFEKLF
TRBJ2-7	TRBV20-1	SAPVGSYEQY
TRBJ2-5	TRBV6-2/TRBV6-3	ASSYGLGGAGETQY
TRBJ2-2	TRBV7-2	ASSLAYGELF
TRBJ2-5	TRBV27	ASSSAPTSGRKTQY
TRBJ1-3	TRBV7-2	ASSLMTAGNTIY
TRBJ1-1	TRBV24-1	ATSDLSGLTLTEAF
TRBJ2-3	TRBV11-3	ASSLFQTDTQY
TRBJ1-1	TRBV20-1	SARRQWNTEAF